This TCR beta chain was identified during a study of cytomegalovirus exposure and HLA in healthy donors. Germline CDR1 is SGHTA and CDR2 is FQGNSA. Trimming left V 0 bases short and J 8 bases short, with 7 bases between. The CDR3 runs to 12 residues. Data came from immunoSEQ multiplex PCR; TCRdb stores just in-frame clones and leaves some out. The table lists about 160,000 clones, 96% of them singletons. This clone was counted once. The chain is built from TRBV7-2 and TRBJ1-2; D not certain. The sequenced sample was PBMCs. The TCR was taken from a woman between 18 and 29 years old in good health and CMV-seronegative. In DNA form, the CDR3 reads TGTGCCAGCAGCTTAGCAGGCGGCGGCTACACCTTC. Its translation: CASSLAGGGYTF. The full variable domain, with the rest looked up from reference TRBV7-2 and TRBJ1-2, is GAGVSQSPSNKVTEKGKDVELRCDPISGHTALYWYRQSLGQGLEFLIYFQGNSAPDKSGLPSDRFSAERTGGSVSTLTIQRTQQEDSAVYLCASSLAGGGYTFGSGTRLTVV.